Listed here are 18 T cell receptor beta chains from one sample, sequenced in a study of identical twins. One entry per CDR3 protein results from TCRdb running MiXCR on the 5' RACE reads. Of approximately 190,000 distinct CDR3 sequences listed, 15% are singletons. These records were also assigned to another study, of T cells expressing NK-cell markers.

Material for sequencing was CD8+ T cells sorted from blood. The receptor source for this set is a woman between 18 and 29 years old in good health.

This clonotype was counted between two and nine times. The rearrangement uses TRBV6-5 and TRBJ2-2; D unresolved. The CDR3 totals 12 residues. Looked up from germline, CDR1 is MNHEY and CDR2 is SVGAGI. Deletions cut 4 bases from V and 8 bases from J, with 8 bases between. The CDR3 DNA sequence: TGTGCCAGCAGTTTCGGATTAGGGGAGCTGTTTTTT. Residues: CASSFGLGELFF.

The J gene is TRBJ2-6, the V gene TRBV7-9; maybe TRBD1 (5 bases). Germline V gives CDR1 SEHNR, CDR2 FQNEAQ (reference sequence). There are 17 residues in the CDR3. Trimming removed 5 bases at V and 0 bases at J, with 14 bases between. The CDR3 DNA reads TGTGCCAGCAGCATCAAGGGGTACAACTCTGGGGCCAACGTCCTGACTTTC. It is translated as CASSIKGYNSGANVLTF.

This clonotype has more than one count but fewer than ten. V is TRBV29-1 and J is TRBJ1-1; D call uncertain. Germline CDR1 is SQVTM and CDR2 is ANQGSEA. Trimming shortened V by 3 bases and J by 5 bases, and 7 bases separated the two germline ends. The CDR3 consists of 11 residues. CDR3 nucleotides: TGCAGCGTTGACTGGAAGACTGAAGCTTTCTTT. Translating gives CSVDWKTEAFF.

A few counts support this clonotype. V is TRBV3-1 and J is TRBJ2-7; 7 bases align to TRBD1. Per the germline V gene, CDR1 is LGHDT and CDR2 is YNNKEL (reference sequence). V lost 4 bases, J lost 3 bases, and 3 bases stayed unmatched. There are 13 residues in the CDR3. CDR3 region: CASSRDSYYEQYF. The DNA for the CDR3 is TGTGCCAGCAGCCGGGACAGCTACTACGAGCAGTACTTC.

This rearrangement joins TRBV27 to TRBJ2-1; TRBD1 matches 10 bases. CDR1 MNHEY and CDR2 SMNVEV come from the germline V gene (reference sequence). CDR3 length: 14 amino acids. Losses at the gene ends were 4 bases for V and 6 bases for J; bases not matched to a gene: 3. The CDR3 region is CASSWGTGVNEQFF. In DNA, the CDR3 is TGTGCCAGCAGTTGGGGGACAGGGGTCAATGAGCAGTTCTTC.

This clonotype occurred once. V gene TRBV3-1 combines with J gene TRBJ2-2, with 11 bases fitting TRBD2. V gave up 0 bases and J gave up 5 bases; unmatched junction bases: 5. CDR3 length: 17 amino acids. Germline-derived CDR1 and CDR2 are LGHDT and YNNKEL (reference sequence). The CDR3, as DNA: TGTGCCAGCAGCCAAGATCGGATAGCGGGGGGGACCGGGGAGCTGTTTTTT. Translation: CASSQDRIAGGTGELFF.

The chain uses TRBV14 and TRBJ2-7; 7 bases align to TRBD2. Germline values: CDR1 SGHDN, CDR2 FVKESK. The CDR3 runs 15 residues. Trimming cost V 4 bases and J 3 bases; bases outside gene matches: 9. In DNA, the CDR3 is TGTGCCAGCAGCCCTCGGACTAGTCGGCTCTACGAGCAGTACTTC. Translated, it gives CASSPRTSRLYEQYF.

V usage is TRBV5-6 and J usage is TRBJ2-7; D not certain. The CDR3 sequence is 11 residues long. V was cut by 3 bases and J by 6 bases, with 7 bases left in between. The V gene's germline CDR1 is SGHDT and CDR2 YYEEEE. The CDR3 DNA reads as TGTGCCAGCAGCTCCCCCCGCGAGCAGTACTTC. Amino acid sequence: CASSSPREQYF.

This clonotype appeared a few times. The chain couples TRBV29-1 to TRBJ2-5, with no clear D. The CDR3 sequence is 13 residues long. Trimming stripped 3 bases from V and 6 bases from J, with 14 bases between. CDR1 SQVTM and CDR2 ANQGSEA come from the germline V gene. The chain's CDR3 is CSVEGENKQTQYF. CDR3 DNA sequence: TGCAGCGTTGAGGGTGAAAACAAGCAGACCCAGTACTTC.

This rearrangement joins TRBV29-1 to TRBJ2-7, with 9 bases matching TRBD1. Losses at the gene ends were 3 bases for V and 5 bases for J; bases not matched to a gene: 5. Germline V CDR1 and CDR2: SQVTM, ANQGSEA. This CDR3 has 13 residues. DNA of the CDR3: TGCAGCGTTGAGGAAACAGGGGGCAACGAGCAGTACTTC. Translation: CSVEETGGNEQYF.

V usage is TRBV7-9 and J usage is TRBJ2-1; tentatively, D is TRBD2 (6 bases). CDR1 SEHNR and CDR2 FQNEAQ come from the germline V gene (reference sequence). Between the trimmed V and J ends, which lost 3 bases and 1 base, there was a span of 13 bases. The CDR3 extends over 16 amino acids. This CDR3 is CASSFPSGPSYNEQFF. CDR3 bases: TGTGCCAGCAGCTTCCCGAGCGGGCCATCCTACAATGAGCAGTTCTTC.

The chain joins TRBV10-1 to TRBJ2-7; D is unclear. The CDR3 has 15 amino acids. V lost 4 bases, J lost 2 bases, and 15 bases lay in between. Per germline, CDR1 WNHNN and CDR2 SYGVQD (reference sequence). CDR3 in DNA: TGCGCCAGCAGTGTTGGTCCGGACGGAACCTACGAGCAGTACTTC. Translation gives CASSVGPDGTYEQYF.

This clonotype turned up a few times. The chain employs TRBV5-1 and TRBJ2-1; 8 bases are a match to TRBD2. With 3 bases clipped from V and 7 bases from J, the junction kept 9 bases outside the gene matches. Germline CDR1 reads SGHRS; CDR2 reads YFSETQ. This CDR3 is 15 amino acids long. The CDR3 nucleotides are TGCGCCAGCAGCTCGCCGGGGGGGGCGGGTAATGAGCAGTTCTTC. It translates to CASSSPGGAGNEQFF. The full variable domain, its missing parts supplied by reference TRBV5-1 and TRBJ2-1, is KAGVTQTPRYLIKTRGQQVTLSCSPISGHRSVSWYQQTPGQGLQFLFEYFSETQRNKGNFPGRFSGRQFSNSRSEMNVSTLELGDSALYLCASSSPGGAGNEQFFGPGTRLTVL.

This clonotype was counted a few times. This chain uses TRBV7-3 with TRBJ2-3, with 9 bases identical to TRBD1. CDR1 is SGHTA and CDR2 is FQGTGA in the germline V gene. J gave up 1 base and V 4 bases, and 3 bases lay outside the gene matches. The CDR3 consists of 15 residues. CDR3 sequence: CASSSWTGGTDTQYF. CDR3 in DNA: TGTGCCAGCAGCTCGTGGACAGGGGGCACAGATACGCAGTATTTT. The full variable domain, completed using reference TRBV7-3 and TRBJ2-3, is GAGVSQTPSNKVTEKGKYVELRCDPISGHTALYWYRQSLGQGPEFLIYFQGTGAADDSGLPNDRFFAVRPEGSVSTLKIQRTERGDSAVYLCASSSWTGGTDTQYFGPGTRLTVL.

The chain carries TRBV27 and TRBJ2-7; TRBD2 aligns across 7 bases. The ends lost 6 bases at V and 2 bases at J; junction bases unmatched: 10. CDR3 length: 15 amino acids. The V gene's germline CDR1 is MNHEY and CDR2 SMNVEV (reference sequence). CDR3 region: CASRPMPGLPYEQYF. Written as DNA, the CDR3 is TGTGCCAGCAGGCCCATGCCGGGACTACCCTACGAGCAGTACTTC.

This clonotype was counted a few times. The genes are TRBV9 and TRBJ2-3; D ambiguous. The CDR3 has 12 amino acids. The germline CDR1 and CDR2 sequences are SGDLS and YYNGEE. V lost 1 base and J 3 bases, leaving 3 bases between the germline ends. The CDR3 DNA follows: TGTGCCAGCAGCGTACTGACAGATACGCAGTATTTT. Translating it yields CASSVLTDTQYF.

This clonotype has only a few counts. The CDR3 nucleotides read TGCATCCCCGAGGGAGCGGGGGAGTCAGATACGCAGTATTTT. Translating it yields CIPEGAGESDTQYF. The chain recombines TRBV20-1 with TRBJ2-3, with TRBD2 identical over 8 bases. CDR1 and CDR2 (germline): DFQATT, SNEGSKA (reference sequence). CDR3 length: 14 residues.

This rearrangement joins TRBV7-9 to TRBJ1-2; D remains unclear. Per germline, CDR1 SEHNR and CDR2 FQNEAQ (reference sequence). This CDR3 region has 15 residues. Trimming left V 5 bases short and J 4 bases short, with 17 bases between. CDR3 coding DNA: TGTGCCAGCAGCCAATCCTCAAGGGAGAGCTATGGCTACACCTTC. Encoded protein: CASSQSSRESYGYTF.